Detailed here is one TCR beta chain. Its cognate antigen is unknown. Germline assignment: CDR1 LGHNA and CDR2 YSLEER. The V gene lost 6 bases and the J gene lost 0 bases, with 12 bases spanning the gap. CDR3 length: 16 residues. This specimen comes from a study of T-cell memory formation after mild COVID-19. Overall study context: TCR clusters showed largely donor specificity. General study results and limits: Mainly CM and EM harbored the contracting CD4+ clones; mainly EMRA harbored the CD8+ ones. Several responding clones turned up in pre-infection memory, indicating that cross-reactive memory may have taken part.

TCRalpha and TCRbeta libraries used 5'RACE with constant-segment primers and UMIs. Each CDR3 protein is one row after TCRdb ran MiXCR on the 5' RACE reads. This sample has hundreds of thousands of distinct CDR3 sequences; 16% occur once, and the top ten carry approximately 3.5%. The chain employs TRBV4-3 and TRBJ1-6; D may be TRBD1 (5 bases). This TCR was sampled from a man aged 18 to 30 who had mild COVID-19 (a few samples of this study predate the infection). Cell type and time point are not known. Sequencing was carried out using PBMCs or a T cell subset sorted from them (not recorded which). The CDR3 nucleotides read TGCGCCAGCAGGACAGCTTCTAGCTCCTATAATTCACCCCTCCACTTT. Its protein is CASRTASSSYNSPLHF.